A selection of T cell receptor beta chains follows, all from one sample in a study of Ad26.COV2.S vaccination and SARS-CoV-2 variants. Profiling relied on immunoSEQ multiplex PCR, and the TCRdb table lists in-frame clones only, not all of them. The sample holds about 410,000 clones; around 93% are singletons and the top ten take over 1.5%. Sequencing was performed on peripheral blood, taken in a trial of Ad26.COV2.S vaccine versus placebo. The receptors originated from a person between 18 and 65 years old who received the Ad26.COV2.S COVID-19 vaccine or a placebo. The CDR3 runs from the conserved cysteine through the conserved F or W. The order of the fields is D gene, J gene, clone size, V gene, CDR3 DNA, CDR3 protein. A D gene is named only where the DNA matches it firmly. Size tells how often a clone was seen (once, few, many) or the class of an expanded clone, and some rows leave it out.

>-|TRBJ2-7|-|TRBV19
TGTGCCAGTAGTATAGTGTTTGTAAAGGAAGGCTACGAGCAGTACTTC
CASSIVFVKEGYEQYF
>-|TRBJ1-5|-|TRBV18
TGTGCCAGCTCACCAGGGTACAATCAGCCCCAGCATTTT
CASSPGYNQPQHF
>-|TRBJ1-2|-|TRBV6-5
TGTGCCAGCAGTTACTCGACCACCTATGGCTACACCTTC
CASSYSTTYGYTF
>TRBD1|TRBJ2-7|-|TRBV19
TGTGCCAGTAGTGCCGGGACAGGGCTATACGAGCAGTACTTC
CASSAGTGLYEQYF
>-|TRBJ2-6|-|TRBV3-1/TRBV3-2
TGTGCCAGCAGCCAAGATCTCGGACAGCCTGGGGCCAACGTCCTGACTTTC
CASSQDLGQPGANVLTF
>TRBD1|TRBJ1-2|-|TRBV19
TGTGCCAGTAGCCTAAGACAGGGGTCCGGCTACACCTTC
CASSLRQGSGYTF
>-|TRBJ1-2|-|TRBV15
TGTGCCACCAGCAGAGTGGGCAGGGGAAGAGCTAACTATGGCTACACCTTC
CATSRVGRGRANYGYTF
>-|TRBJ1-2|-|TRBV10-1
TGCGCCAGCATCAGGACAGCTAACTATGGCTACACCTTC
CASIRTANYGYTF
>-|TRBJ1-1|-|TRBV5-1
TGCGCCAGCAGCCAGGACACAAACACTGAAGCTTTCTTT
CASSQDTNTEAFF
>-|TRBJ1-1|-|TRBV5-1
TGCGCCAGCAGCTTGGCGTTGATGAACACTGAAGCTTTCTTT
CASSLALMNTEAFF
>TRBD2|TRBJ2-5|-|TRBV27
TGTGCCAGCACAAATGGGGGGGCCCAGTACTTC
CASTNGGAQYF
>TRBD2|TRBJ2-7|-|TRBV16
TGTGCCAGCAGCCGGGGGGGATTGGGACTTATAAAAACCTACGAGCAGTACTTC
CASSRGGLGLIKTYEQYF
>-|TRBJ1-3|-|TRBV14
TGTGCCAGCAGCCAAGGAGCCTCGGGGGGCAAGAACACCATATATTTT
CASSQGASGGKNTIYF
>-|TRBJ1-5|-|TRBV3-1/TRBV3-2
TGTGCCAGCAGCCAAATCGGAGGGGAGTCCCAGCATTTT
CASSQIGGESQHF
>-|TRBJ1-3|once|TRBV19
TGTGCCAGTAATCCGACAGGCGACCTGTACACCATATATTTT
CASNPTGDLYTIYF
>TRBD1|TRBJ1-3|-|TRBV5-1
TGCGCCAGCAGCTCCGGGACAGGTGGGAACACCATATATTTT
CASSSGTGGNTIYF
>-|TRBJ1-5|-|TRBV7-9
TGTGCCAGCAGCTTAGGGGTTGGGGACATAGATCAGCCCCAGCATTTT
CASSLGVGDIDQPQHF
>TRBD2|TRBJ2-2|once|TRBV9
TGTGCCAGCAGCGTTAAGGCTAGCCGGGGGGTCGGGGAGCTGTTTTTT
CASSVKASRGVGELFF
>-|TRBJ2-5|-|TRBV6-2/TRBV6-3
TGTGCCAGCACCCCGACCCGGACAGCCGAGACCCAGTACTTC
CASTPTRTAETQYF
>TRBD2|TRBJ2-7|-|TRBV3-1/TRBV3-2
TGTGCCAGCAGCCAAGATACAGGACTAGCGGGGGGTAGCTCCTACGAGCAGTACTTC
CASSQDTGLAGGSSYEQYF
>-|TRBJ1-6|few|TRBV11-2
TGTGCCAGCAGCTTAGGTAGCTCACCCCTCCACTTT
CASSLGSSPLHF
>TRBD1|TRBJ1-3|-|TRBV7-6
TGTGCCAGCAGCTCGACAGGGGCGCCTGGAAACACCATATATTTT
CASSSTGAPGNTIYF
>-|TRBJ2-7|once|TRBV4-1
TGCGCCAGCAGCCAAGGAAAAGGGTTTTATGAGCAGTACTTC
CASSQGKGFYEQYF
>-|TRBJ2-1|-|TRBV6-5
TGTGCCAGCAGTTATTGGGGCGACAATGAGCAGTTCTTC
CASSYWGDNEQFF
>-|TRBJ1-5|few|TRBV30
TGTGCCTGGAGTCCGGGGATGTCTCAGCCCCAGCATTTT
CAWSPGMSQPQHF
>-|TRBJ2-1|-|TRBV10-1
TGCGCCAGCAGTGGGGGCCTTATGGGTGAGCAGTTCTTC
CASSGGLMGEQFF
>TRBD1|TRBJ2-1|-|TRBV3-1/TRBV3-2
TGTGCCAGCAGCCAAGTGTGGCAGGGGGCACGGAATGAGCAGTTCTTC
CASSQVWQGARNEQFF
>-|TRBJ2-1|-|TRBV29-1
TGCAGCGCATTCGGAAGCCCCACCCGTTACAATGAGCAGTTCTTC
CSAFGSPTRYNEQFF
>TRBD1|TRBJ1-2|few|TRBV19
TGTGCCAGTAGTGCTACAGGGGTCCTCTATGGCTACACCTTC
CASSATGVLYGYTF
>-|TRBJ1-5|-|TRBV3-1/TRBV3-2
TGTGCCAGCAGCCTCAGGGGTGGTCAGCCCCAGCATTTT
CASSLRGGQPQHF
>-|TRBJ1-1|-|TRBV5-4
TGTGCCAGCAGCCCCGCTTTTAGGGGCTCTGAAGCTTTCTTT
CASSPAFRGSEAFF
>-|TRBJ2-3|-|TRBV27
TGTGCCAGCAAATCACGCCCGGACTACGAGGGAGATACGCAGTATTTT
CASKSRPDYEGDTQYF
>TRBD1|TRBJ1-1|-|TRBV7-2
TGTGCCAGCCAAGACAGGGTTGTTTCGAACACTGAAGCTTTCTTT
CASQDRVVSNTEAFF
>-|TRBJ1-2|-|TRBV9
TGTGCCAGCAGCGTCTCGGGCAGGGGAACCTATGGCTACACCTTC
CASSVSGRGTYGYTF
>TRBD2|TRBJ2-3|-|TRBV27
TGTGCCAGCAGTTCCAGGCACCTAGCGGGCCTTAGCACAGATACGCAGTATTTT
CASSSRHLAGLSTDTQYF
>-|TRBJ1-2|-|TRBV5-5
TGTGCCAGCAGCTTGGAGGCAGGGATGAACTATGGCTACACCTTC
CASSLEAGMNYGYTF
>-|TRBJ1-5|-|TRBV28
TGTGCCAGCAGTTTTTCGTCGGGGGGCACGAATCAGCCCCAGCATTTT
CASSFSSGGTNQPQHF
>TRBD1|TRBJ1-1|-|TRBV5-6
TGTGCCAGCATCCGGACAGGGCTAAACACTGAAGCTTTCTTT
CASIRTGLNTEAFF
>-|TRBJ2-2|few|TRBV7-9
TGTGCCAGCAGCTCCCTCTGGGTAGCCGGGGAGCTGTTTTTT
CASSSLWVAGELFF
>TRBD1|TRBJ1-2|-|TRBV4-3
TGCGCCAGCAGCCAAGATCTGTGGCCCAGGGGGGCGCGGGCTGGCTACACCTTC
CASSQDLWPRGARAGYTF
>-|TRBJ2-5|-|TRBV11-2
TGTGCCAGCAGCCCCGGGACACTCGAGACCCAGTACTTC
CASSPGTLETQYF